A single sample is the source of the 20 T cell receptor beta chains below, sequenced in a study of CD8+CD57+ T cells in acquired aplastic anemia. The study profiled TCR beta VDJ and CDR3 using genomic DNA as template. Via MiXCR, TCRdb re-called the reads, giving one row per CDR3 protein. The sample lists under 200,000 distinct CDR3 sequences, about 70% seen once, with 40% to 55% in the top ten. Patients included in sequencing had previously demonstrated CD8+CD57+ cell expansion by flow cytometry. The specimen sequenced was sorted CD4+, CD8+, or CD8+CD57+ T cells (not recorded which) from PBMCs. The origin of the receptors is a human donor with aplastic anemia.

This clonotype was picked up many times. This CDR3 reads CASSSVGQPTSSYNSPLHF. The CDR3 nucleotides read TGTGCCAGCAGCTCCGTGGGACAGCCCACGAGCTCCTATAATTCACCCCTCCACTTT. The gene calls are TRBV7-9 and TRBJ1-6; 7 bases are a match to TRBD1. V dropped 4 bases and J dropped 0; count of bases not matched to a gene: 12. The CDR3 runs 19 residues. The germline CDR1 and CDR2 sequences are SEHNR and FQNEAQ (reference sequence). The variable domain in full, completed from reference TRBV7-9 and TRBJ1-6, reads DTGVSQNPRHKITKRGQNVTFRCDPISEHNRLYWYRQTLGQGPEFLTYFQNEAQLEKSRLLSDRFSAERPKGSFSTLEIQRTEQGDSAMYLCASSSVGQPTSSYNSPLHFGNGTRLTVT.

This clonotype was seen ten or more times. The chain links TRBV15 to TRBJ1-1; TRBD1 is a possible D gene (6 bases). Germline loops: CDR1 LNHNV, CDR2 YYDKDF (reference sequence). V lost 1 base to trimming and J lost 7 bases, with 7 bases between them. This CDR3 contains 12 residues. The CDR3 region has the DNA TGTGCCACCAGCAGAGGACAGGTTGAAGCTTTCTTT. Protein sequence: CATSRGQVEAFF.

This clonotype was detected a few times. The V call is TRBV20-1, the J call TRBJ1-2; unclear D gene. Trimming removed 3 bases from V and 3 bases from J, with 11 bases in between. CDR3 length equals 13 residues. CDR1 is DFQATT and CDR2 is SNEGSKA in the germline V gene (reference sequence). The CDR3 nucleotides are TGCAGTGCTAGGGAATACCCGGACTATGGCTACACCTTC. Translation: CSAREYPDYGYTF.

As regards this clonotype: The junction and the germline gene differ at one end; a read error may be behind it. The chain combines TRBV7-7 with TRBJ2-5; unclear D gene. Per the germline V gene, CDR1 is SSHAT and CDR2 is FNYEAQ (reference sequence). The CDR3 sequence is 14 residues long. CDR3 DNA sequence: TGTGCTAGCAGCTTAGGTAGCTGGGAAGAGACCCAGTACTTC. This gives the protein CASSLGSWEETQYF.

The gene calls are TRBV7-9 and TRBJ2-2, with D unresolved. This CDR3 region has 14 residues. The germline CDR1 and CDR2 sequences are SEHNR and FQNEAQ (reference sequence). Trimming stripped 6 bases from V and 0 bases from J, with 8 bases between. For the CDR3, the DNA is TGTGCCAGCAGAGCTTTATCGAACACCGGGGAGCTGTTTTTT. The encoded protein is CASRALSNTGELFF.

The chain couples TRBV12-3 or TRBV12-4 to TRBJ1-5; maybe TRBD1 (6 bases). This CDR3 has 12 amino acids. With 6 bases removed from V and 5 bases from J, the gap between germline ends came to 8 bases. This CDR3 reads CASRKGDQPQHF. The CDR3 DNA sequence: TGTGCCAGCAGGAAGGGGGATCAGCCCCAGCATTTT.

The J gene is TRBJ2-1, the V gene TRBV7-8; D uncertain. This CDR3 is built from 14 residues. Trimming pared 3 bases from V and 7 bases from J, leaving 13 bases between. CDR1 and CDR2 (germline): SGHVS, FQNEAQ. The CDR3 sequence is CASSFLWTENEQFF. CDR3 in DNA: TGTGCCAGCAGCTTCTTGTGGACGGAAAATGAGCAGTTCTTC.

The CDR3 nucleotides are TGTGCCAGCAGCCAATACCTCTATAATTCACCCCTCCACTTT. Protein: CASSQYLYNSPLHF. The chain has TRBV4-2 and TRBJ1-6; D is unresolved. V was cut by 2 bases and J by 3 bases, with 5 bases left in between. The length of the CDR3 is 14 residues. Germline-derived CDR1 and CDR2 are LGHNA and YNFKEQ.

The chain couples TRBV9 to TRBJ1-5; unclear D gene. Germline CDR1 is SGDLS and CDR2 is YYNGEE. This CDR3 is 15 amino acids long. The V end was cut by 4 bases, the J end by 2 bases, with 13 bases between. The CDR3 protein is CASSPGNRGNQPQHF. The DNA for the CDR3 is TGTGCCAGCAGCCCAGGAAATCGGGGCAATCAGCCCCAGCATTTT.

At least ten counts were recorded for this clonotype. The rearrangement links TRBV7-9 to TRBJ1-2; no reliable D call. Deletions cut 1 base from V and 5 bases from J, with 5 bases between. Per the germline V gene, CDR1 is SEHNR and CDR2 is FQNEAQ (reference sequence). This CDR3 comprises 12 residues. In DNA form, the CDR3 reads TGTGCCAGCAGCTTAGTCGGGTATGGCTACACCTTC. The encoded protein is CASSLVGYGYTF.

This clonotype was observed a single time. The chain combines TRBV5-1 with TRBJ2-7; D may be TRBD1 or TRBD2 (5 bases each). The V and J ends lost 5 bases and 1 base respectively, with 16 bases between them. The CDR3 has 15 residues. The germline CDR1 and CDR2 sequences are SGHRS and YFSETQ. This CDR3 is CASRSGPHESYEQYF. The DNA for the CDR3 is TGCGCCAGCAGATCGGGACCGCACGAGTCCTACGAGCAGTACTTC.

CDR3 sequence: CAIKTGESEQYF. The CDR3 DNA sequence: TGTGCCATCAAAACGGGAGAATCCGAGCAGTACTTC. V usage is TRBV10-3 and J usage is TRBJ2-7, with D possibly TRBD2 on 6 matching bases. The CDR3 has 12 amino acids. Germline assignment: CDR1 ENHRY and CDR2 SYGVKD. Trimming took off 7 bases at V and 6 bases at J, with 13 bases between the two ends.

The CDR3 bases are TGTGCCAGCAGCGTAGACTACAGGGTAGTCGGCTACACCTTC. The encoded protein is CASSVDYRVVGYTF. The V and J genes are TRBV9 and TRBJ1-2; the D gene is possibly TRBD1 (6 bases). The germline CDR1 and CDR2 sequences are SGDLS and YYNGEE. CDR3 length: 14 amino acids. The germline V and J ends were trimmed by 0 bases and 8 bases, with 14 bases remaining between them.

Ten or more counts support this clonotype. The gene calls are TRBV9 and TRBJ2-7; 10 bases are shared with TRBD2. This CDR3 is 14 amino acids long. J was trimmed by 5 bases and V by 3 bases; bases with no gene match: 5. Germline CDR1 and CDR2: SGDLS and YYNGEE. The CDR3 DNA reads TGTGCCAGCAGCGGAGCGGGGGGGCGCGACGAGCAGTACTTC. Amino acids: CASSGAGGRDEQYF.

Worth noting for this clonotype: Mismatch with germline at one junction end may stem from a read error. J is TRBJ2-7 and V is TRBV9; possibly TRBD1 or TRBD2 for D (5 bases each). CDR1 is SGDLS and CDR2 is YYNGEE in the germline V gene. CDR3 size: 14 residues. The CDR3 DNA sequence: TGTGCCAGCAGTTTTGGGGGAATGGCGGCAGCGAGACTCTTC. It specifies CASSFGGMAAARLF.

This clonotype was seen ten or more times. J is TRBJ2-1 and V is TRBV24-1; D uncertain. Looked up from germline, CDR1 is KGHDR and CDR2 is SFDVKD. V lost 4 bases and J lost 6, with 15 bases in between. This CDR3 spans 15 amino acids. The CDR3 sequence: CATSDDSKIVNEQFF. Here the CDR3 DNA reads TGTGCCACCAGTGACGACTCAAAGATCGTCAATGAGCAGTTCTTC.

V usage is TRBV6-5 and J usage is TRBJ1-2; 8 positions agree with TRBD1. The V gene's germline CDR1 is MNHEY and CDR2 SVGAGI. This CDR3 region has 13 residues. The V gene end was trimmed by 3 bases and the J gene end by 8 bases; junction bases not matched to a gene: 5. The CDR3 is CASSYQGAVGYTF. In DNA form, the CDR3 reads TGTGCCAGCAGTTATCAGGGGGCGGTCGGCTACACCTTC.

The genes are TRBV19 and TRBJ2-1; D is perhaps TRBD2 (6 bases). This CDR3 has 14 residues. Trimming shortened V by 3 bases and J by 3 bases, and 9 bases separated the two germline ends. CDR1 LNHDA and CDR2 SQIVND come from the germline V gene (reference sequence). CDR3 sequence (DNA): TGTGCCAGTAGTATTCAAGCGGGCTACAATGAGCAGTTCTTC. It yields the protein CASSIQAGYNEQFF.

This clonotype was counted between two and nine times. This chain uses TRBV20-1 with TRBJ2-7, with 8 bases fitting TRBD1. Germline CDR1 and CDR2: DFQATT and SNEGSKA (reference sequence). Germline trimming cut 5 bases from V and 1 base from J; bases unmatched to any gene: 4. CDR3 length: 13 amino acids. The CDR3 loop reads CSAVRQGSYEQYF. Written as DNA, the CDR3 is TGCAGTGCTGTAAGACAGGGGTCCTACGAGCAGTACTTC.

This clonotype was detected a few times. The J gene is TRBJ2-5, the V gene TRBV2, with D perhaps matching TRBD2 (5 bases). This CDR3 spans 14 amino acids. The germline V gene encodes CDR1 SNHLY and CDR2 FYNNEI. The V end was cut by 3 bases, the J end by 1 base, with 9 bases between. The CDR3 bases are TGTGCCAGCAGTGAGGGAGCGCCCCAAGAGACCCAGTACTTC. It yields the protein CASSEGAPQETQYF.